Below, 16 T cell receptor beta chains from the same sample are listed, as sequenced in a study of spatial heterogeneity in lung cancer. TCRdb processed the 5' RACE reads anew with MiXCR; each CDR3 protein has one entry. The table has approximately 47,000 distinct CDR3 sequences, around 7.6% seen once; the top ten hold less than 15%. Time point described: sample taken at primary tumor resection. Unsorted samples of tumor, nontumor lung or frozen PBMC had their whole RNA sequenced. Sequencing was performed on PBMCs, taken at surgery. The source of these receptors is a female donor with early-stage non-small cell lung cancer.

This clonotype was observed a few times. The chain is built from TRBV19 and TRBJ2-7; D is unresolved. The CDR3 totals 12 residues. Germline assignment: CDR1 LNHDA and CDR2 SQIVND (reference sequence). V was clipped by 5 bases and J by 1 base, with 6 bases between them. The CDR3 is CASSPGSYEQYF. For the CDR3, the DNA is TGTGCCAGTAGTCCAGGATCCTACGAGCAGTACTTC.

This clonotype was seen more than once but under ten times. The chain uses TRBV5-1 and TRBJ2-7; 9 positions match TRBD2. This CDR3 has 15 amino acids. V dropped 5 bases and J dropped 0; count of bases not matched to a gene: 6. CDR1 is SGHRS and CDR2 is YFSETQ in the germline V gene. The CDR3 sequence is CASSISGGNSYEQYF. DNA for the CDR3: TGCGCCAGCAGTATTAGCGGGGGTAACTCCTACGAGCAGTACTTC. The full variable domain, completed using reference TRBV5-1 and TRBJ2-7, is KAGVTQTPRYLIKTRGQQVTLSCSPISGHRSVSWYQQTPGQGLQFLFEYFSETQRNKGNFPGRFSGRQFSNSRSEMNVSTLELGDSALYLCASSISGGNSYEQYFGPGTRLTVT.

A few counts support this clonotype. The rearrangement links TRBV6-1 to TRBJ1-4; 7 nucleotides match TRBD1. V lost 3 bases to trimming and J lost 5 bases; unmatched junction nucleotides: 3. Germline assignment: CDR1 MNHNS and CDR2 SASEGT. This CDR3 spans 14 amino acids. CDR3 in DNA: TGTGCCAGCAGTGAGGGACAGTTCAATGAAAAACTGTTTTTT. This encodes CASSEGQFNEKLFF.

DNA for the CDR3: TGTGCCAGCAGACCCGACACCTTCATGAACACTGAAGCTTTCTTT. Translation gives CASRPDTFMNTEAFF. This chain joins TRBV6-5 and TRBJ1-1, with D hard to call. CDR3 length: 15 residues. V gave up 6 bases and J gave up 0 bases, with 14 bases separating them. The germline V gene encodes CDR1 MNHEY and CDR2 SVGAGI.

The chain combines TRBV7-2 with TRBJ1-5; D might be TRBD1 (5 bases). V lost 7 bases to trimming and J lost 4 bases, with 23 bases between them. Per the germline V gene, CDR1 is SGHTA and CDR2 is FQGNSA. The CDR3 is 17 residues long. The CDR3 sequence: CASTIEAQATKNQPQHF. The CDR3 DNA reads TGTGCCAGCACCATAGAAGCACAGGCTACTAAAAATCAGCCCCAGCATTTT.

This clonotype was seen at least ten times. The rearrangement joins TRBV5-1 to TRBJ2-2; 7 bases align to TRBD1. In germline, CDR1 is SGHRS, CDR2 YFSETQ. Germline trimming cut 7 bases from V and 0 bases from J; bases unmatched to any gene: 6. CDR3 length: 15 residues. CDR3 DNA sequence: TGCGCCAGCCGCCCGGGACAGCCGAACACCGGGGAGCTGTTTTTT. Its protein product is CASRPGQPNTGELFF.

This clonotype has a count of ten or more. The CDR3 loop reads CASSTRQGFQETQYF. Written as DNA, the CDR3 is TGTGCCAGCAGTACTAGACAGGGATTCCAAGAGACCCAGTACTTC. V and J are TRBV28 and TRBJ2-5; 7 bases map to TRBD1. CDR3 length: 15 residues. CDR1 and CDR2 (germline): MDHEN, SYDVKM. V shed 5 bases, J shed 1 base, and the junction held 7 bases outside the gene matches.

This clonotype appeared a few times. The chain has TRBV6-2 or TRBV6-3 and TRBJ1-5; D may be TRBD1 (6 bases). The CDR3 consists of 16 residues. Per the germline V gene, CDR1 is MNHEY and CDR2 is SVGEGT. V was shortened by 6 bases and J by 9 bases, with 24 bases between the two germline ends. CDR3 protein: CASSRTSGTGTPPQHF. The DNA of the CDR3 is TGTGCCAGCAGCAGAACCTCCGGAACAGGGACTCCGCCCCAGCATTTT.

The chain has TRBV7-9 and TRBJ2-2, with no clear D. Looked up from germline, CDR1 is SEHNR and CDR2 is FQNEAQ (reference sequence). The CDR3 is made up of 14 amino acids. V lost 5 bases and J 4 bases, leaving 11 bases between the germline ends. The CDR3 region has the DNA TGTGCCAGCAGCCCCGACTCGGGCACCGGGGAGCTGTTTTTT. It is translated as CASSPDSGTGELFF. The complete variable domain, with remaining parts taken from reference TRBV7-9 and TRBJ2-2, reads DTGVSQNPRHKITKRGQNVTFRCDPISEHNRLYWYRQTLGQGPEFLTYFQNEAQLEKSRLLSDRFSAERPKGSFSTLEIQRTEQGDSAMYLCASSPDSGTGELFFGEGSRLTVL.

This clonotype was detected ten times or more. CDR3 loop: CASSTDRGSLYEQYF. The CDR3 DNA sequence: TGTGCCAGTAGCACCGACAGGGGCTCCCTCTACGAGCAGTACTTC. This sequence joins TRBV19 and TRBJ2-7, with 8 bases matching TRBD1. V was clipped by 6 bases and J by 3 bases; unmatched bases: 10. Germline V gene data show CDR1 as LNHDA and CDR2 as SQIVND (reference sequence). This CDR3 has 15 amino acids.

The sample holds many counts of this clonotype. The chain joins TRBV6-8 to TRBJ2-3; D may correspond to TRBD1 or TRBD2 (6 bases each). The CDR3 loop spans 14 amino acids. Germline V gives CDR1 MNHGY, CDR2 SAAAGT. Trimming took off 6 bases at V and 5 bases at J, with 15 bases between the two ends. The DNA of the CDR3 is TGTGCCAGCAGAATAGGGGGGCCCGGAGATACGCAGTATTTT. Its translation: CASRIGGPGDTQYF.

This clonotype appeared a few times. An end of the junction differs from the germline gene, which may be a read error. This chain connects TRBV6-2 or TRBV6-3 to TRBJ2-7, with D unresolved. The CDR3 contains 12 residues. Germline V CDR1 and CDR2: MNHEY, SVGEGT. CDR3 in amino acids: CASSLQSFEQYF. DNA for the CDR3: TGTGCCAGCAGCCTGCAGTCCTTCGAGCAGTACTTC.

In this sample, this clonotype turned up a few times. This sequence joins TRBV7-8 and TRBJ2-3; D might be TRBD2 (6 bases). This CDR3 has 17 amino acids. V lost 6 bases and J 3 bases, leaving 22 bases between the germline ends. From germline, CDR1 is SGHVS and CDR2 FQNEAQ. For the CDR3, the DNA is TGTGCCAGCAGTTTGACCCCCACCGGAGGAGGGACAGATACGCAGTATTTT. This encodes CASSLTPTGGGTDTQYF.

To note about this clonotype: This may come from a read error, since a much larger clone is one base off. The rearrangement joins TRBV20-1 to TRBJ2-1; 9 nucleotides match TRBD1. From germline, CDR1 is DFQATT and CDR2 SNEGSKA (reference sequence). CDR3 length: 13 amino acids. CDR3 in DNA: TGCAGTGCTAGGCGGACAGGGGACAAAGAGCAGTTCTTC. Its protein is CSARRTGDKEQFF.

This clonotype was picked up many times. The chain recombines TRBV15 with TRBJ2-7; tentative D call: TRBD1 (6 bases). V gave up 5 bases and J gave up 3 bases, with 11 bases separating them. CDR3 length: 13 residues. Germline V gives CDR1 LNHNV, CDR2 YYDKDF (reference sequence). CDR3 in DNA: TGTGCCACCAGCCTGGGACACTACTACGAGCAGTACTTC. It translates to CATSLGHYYEQYF.

This chain uses TRBV4-2 with TRBJ1-4; no clear D gene. Trimming stripped 0 bases from V and 4 bases from J, with 6 bases between. This CDR3 is built from 14 residues. CDR1 is LGHNA, CDR2 YNFKEQ, per germline. The DNA for the CDR3 is TGTGCCAGCAGCCAAGATCACAGTAATGAAAAACTGTTTTTT. It specifies CASSQDHSNEKLFF.